A selection of T cell receptor beta chains follows, all from one sample in a study of OX40 agonist ivuxolimab in advanced cancers. Only in-frame clones appear in the TCRdb table, and some are missing; sequencing was by immunoSEQ multiplex PCR. The sample has 30,000 to 40,000 clones, around 87% seen once. Sample: CD4+ or CD8+ T cells sorted from blood, taken in a trial of the OX40 agonist ivuxolimab. The source is an adult with an advanced solid tumor such as melanoma, head and neck, liver or kidney cancer. Each CDR3 is given with its conserved first and last residue. D genes are given only for firm matches. Clone size appears in some rows only: once, few, many, or a class for an expanded clone.

CDR3 length: 13
J gene: TRBJ2-5
D gene: NA
V gene: TRBV2
clone size: NA
CDR3 protein: CASKKDRQETQYF
CDR3 DNA: TGTGCCAGCAAAAAGGACAGACAAGAGACCCAGTACTTC

CDR3 length: 13
J gene: TRBJ2-2
D gene: TRBD2
V gene: TRBV2
clone size: NA
CDR3 protein: CASRAGAGGELFF
CDR3 DNA: TGTGCCAGCAGGGCGGGAGCGGGCGGGGAGCTGTTTTTT

CDR3 length: 16
J gene: TRBJ2-1
D gene: TRBD2
V gene: TRBV11-2
clone size: once
CDR3 protein: CASSLRGSGTLNEQFF
CDR3 DNA: TGTGCCAGCAGCTTACGTGGAAGCGGGACCCTCAATGAGCAGTTCTTC

CDR3 length: 15
J gene: TRBJ2-7
D gene: TRBD1
V gene: TRBV5-1
clone size: NA
CDR3 protein: CASSLEGTGHYEQYF
CDR3 DNA: TGCGCCAGCAGCTTGGAGGGGACAGGGCACTACGAGCAGTACTTC

CDR3 length: 15
J gene: TRBJ2-1
D gene: TRBD2
V gene: TRBV6-4
clone size: NA
CDR3 protein: CASRKLAGAVDEQFF
CDR3 DNA: TGTGCCAGCAGAAAACTAGCGGGGGCGGTCGATGAGCAGTTCTTC

CDR3 length: 13
J gene: TRBJ2-1
D gene: NA
V gene: TRBV2
clone size: NA
CDR3 protein: CASSELVYNEQFF
CDR3 DNA: TGTGCCAGCAGTGAACTAGTATACAATGAGCAGTTCTTC

CDR3 length: 14
J gene: TRBJ2-1
D gene: NA
V gene: TRBV15
clone size: NA
CDR3 protein: CATSRDSRGNEQFF
CDR3 DNA: TGTGCCACCAGCAGAGATAGCCGCGGCAATGAGCAGTTCTTC

CDR3 length: 17
J gene: TRBJ2-2
D gene: TRBD2
V gene: TRBV2
clone size: NA
CDR3 protein: CASSEELAYRGTGELFF
CDR3 DNA: TGTGCCAGCAGTGAGGAACTAGCGTACCGTGGCACCGGGGAGCTGTTTTTT

CDR3 length: 15
J gene: TRBJ2-3
D gene: NA
V gene: TRBV5-1
clone size: NA
CDR3 protein: CASSPSQAGTDTQYF
CDR3 DNA: TGCGCCAGCAGCCCCTCTCAAGCGGGCACAGATACGCAGTATTTT

CDR3 length: 13
J gene: TRBJ1-1
D gene: NA
V gene: TRBV5-1
clone size: NA
CDR3 protein: CASSLRGGTEAFF
CDR3 DNA: TGCGCCAGCAGCCTCAGGGGAGGGACTGAAGCTTTCTTT

CDR3 length: 16
J gene: TRBJ2-1
D gene: TRBD2
V gene: TRBV5-5
clone size: NA
CDR3 protein: CASLLAAEGSYNEQFF
CDR3 DNA: TGTGCCAGTTTACTAGCGGCAGAAGGGTCCTACAATGAGCAGTTCTTC

CDR3 length: 15
J gene: TRBJ2-6
D gene: NA
V gene: TRBV28
clone size: NA
CDR3 protein: CATTRGASGANVLTF
CDR3 DNA: TGTGCCACCACCCGGGGGGCGTCTGGGGCCAACGTCCTGACTTTC

CDR3 length: 13
J gene: TRBJ1-1
D gene: NA
V gene: TRBV11-3
clone size: NA
CDR3 protein: CASSLKGNTEAFF
CDR3 DNA: TGTGCCAGCAGCTTAAAAGGGAACACTGAAGCTTTCTTT